These 5 T cell receptor beta chains originate from one sample sequenced in a study of cytomegalovirus exposure and HLA in healthy donors. Using immunoSEQ multiplex PCR, the repertoire was profiled, and TCRdb retains in-frame clones only, with some absent. Here the sample spans tens of thousands of clones, 85% to 90% being singletons. The source material was PBMCs. The receptor source for this set is a young woman in good health and CMV-seropositive.

This chain's CDR3 is CASSREGQQNQPQHF. The DNA of the CDR3 is TGTGCCAGCAGCCGCGAAGGACAGCAAAATCAGCCCCAGCATTTT. V and J are TRBV5-5 and TRBJ1-5; D is perhaps TRBD1 (6 bases). The CDR3 is 15 amino acids. The germline gives CDR1 SGHKS, CDR2 YYEKEE (reference sequence). The germline V and J ends were trimmed by 4 bases and 4 bases, with 15 bases remaining between them.

Concerning this clone itself: Sequence at one end of the junction differs from germline and may be a read error. This rearrangement joins TRBV7-7 to TRBJ2-5; the match to TRBD1 covers 7 bases. Germline V lookup: CDR1 SSHAT, CDR2 FNYEAQ (reference sequence). CDR3 size: 14 residues. CDR3 in DNA: TGTGCTAGCAGCACAGGGGTTGTTGGAGAGACCCAGTACTTC. Protein product: CASSTGVVGETQYF.

The chain carries TRBV4-3 and TRBJ2-1; the match to TRBD2 covers 9 bases. Trimming took 1 base from V and 4 from J; bases not matched to a gene: 5. CDR1 LGHNA and CDR2 YSLEER come from the germline V gene. This CDR3 is built from 16 residues. The CDR3 nucleotides are TGCGCCAGCAGCCAAGGAGCGGGGGGACGTTACAATGAGCAGTTCTTC. This encodes CASSQGAGGRYNEQFF.

This clone was observed a single time. The chain carries TRBV7-2 and TRBJ2-3, with a possible D match to TRBD2 (6 bases). V lost 4 bases to trimming and J lost 8 bases, with 10 bases between them. Germline CDR1 is SGHTA and CDR2 is FQGNSA. The CDR3 is 12 residues long. CDR3 loop: CASSSPGGTQYF. CDR3 DNA: TGTGCCAGCAGCTCACCCGGGGGTACGCAGTATTTT.

This chain joins TRBV2 and TRBJ2-1; tentatively, D is TRBD1 (5 bases). Trimming stripped 8 bases from V and 7 bases from J, with 21 bases between. The CDR3 totals 15 residues. CDR1 is SNHLY and CDR2 is FYNNEI in the germline V gene. The CDR3 DNA is TGTGCCAGCGAGAGTTCAGGGCAATCTCGAAATGAGCAGTTCTTC. It codes for CASESSGQSRNEQFF.